The 11 T cell receptor beta chains in this list originate from one sample, sequenced in a study of blood T cell repertoires in COVID-19 (dated by TCRdb to between 2020 and 2021). Receptor amplification or capture employed the immunoSEQ multiplex PCR assay. TCRdb limited this immuneACCESS table to in-frame rearrangements with V and J called. A share of clones is missing; checked studies link under half to unresolved V genes, and the rest is unexplained. This sample holds about 240,000 clones; about 90% were observed only once. The top ten hold less than 4% of the sample. The sequenced material came from PBMCs or T cells enriched from blood (not recorded which). The receptors originated from a woman aged 40 to 50 with acute COVID-19.

V and J are TRBV11-2 and TRBJ1-2, with 7 bases identical to TRBD1. The trim removed 1 base at V and 5 bases at J, leaving 4 bases unmatched. This CDR3 is 14 amino acids long. The germline V gene has CDR1 SGHAT and CDR2 FQNNGV. CDR3 DNA sequence: TGTGCCAGCAGCTTAGGTAGCAGGGGGTATGGCTACACCTTC. Protein product: CASSLGSRGYGYTF.

The V and J genes are TRBV5-1 and TRBJ2-1; D may be TRBD1 (6 bases). The CDR3 loop spans 14 amino acids. V lost 4 bases to trimming and J lost 5 bases, with 13 bases between them. In germline, CDR1 is SGHRS, CDR2 YFSETQ. In nucleotides, the CDR3 is TGCGCCAGCAGCACCCGGACAGCTAACAATGAGCAGTTCTTC. It codes for CASSTRTANNEQFF.

The rearrangement joins TRBV3-1 (or the pseudogene TRBV3-2) to TRBJ2-1, with 13 bases lining up with TRBD2. Trimming cost V 1 base and J 8 bases; bases outside gene matches: 2. The CDR3 sequence is 15 residues long. Germline CDR1 reads LGHDT; CDR2 reads YNNKEL (reference sequence). Written as DNA, the CDR3 is TGTGCCAGCAGCCAAGGACTAGCGGGAGGATATGAGCAGTTCTTC. Translating gives CASSQGLAGGYEQFF.

This clone came up once. The chain combines TRBV6-1 with TRBJ2-1; D is unresolved. Trimming took off 3 bases at V and 3 bases at J, with 18 bases between the two ends. The germline gives CDR1 MNHNS, CDR2 SASEGT. This CDR3 is built from 17 residues. CDR3 protein: CASSDDFVVTYYNEQFF. Here the CDR3 DNA reads TGTGCCAGCAGTGACGACTTCGTCGTAACCTACTACAATGAGCAGTTCTTC.

V and J are TRBV7-9 and TRBJ2-1, with 8 bases aligning to TRBD2. V lost 5 bases to trimming and J lost 2 bases; unmatched junction nucleotides: 5. CDR3 length equals 15 residues. The germline V gene encodes CDR1 SEHNR and CDR2 FQNEAQ (reference sequence). CDR3: CASSASGSTYNEQFF. The CDR3 coding sequence is TGTGCCAGCAGCGCTAGCGGGTCGACCTACAATGAGCAGTTCTTC.

This clone has ten or more counts. The chain employs TRBV3-1 (or the pseudogene TRBV3-2) and TRBJ2-2; 8 positions agree with TRBD1. The CDR3 has 15 residues. CDR1 is LGHDT and CDR2 is YNNKEL in the germline V gene (reference sequence). Trimming removed 4 bases from V and 2 bases from J; junction bases left unmatched: 3. The CDR3 sequence: CASSPRGPNTGELFF. Here the CDR3 DNA reads TGTGCCAGCAGCCCCAGGGGGCCCAACACCGGGGAGCTGTTTTTT.

This chain uses TRBV11-3 with TRBJ1-1, with 8 bases fitting TRBD1. Germline lookup yields CDR1 SGHNT and CDR2 YENEEA. V was pared by 7 bases and J by 4 bases, with 5 bases of the junction left unmatched. The CDR3 is 13 amino acids. DNA for the CDR3: TGTGCCAGCAACAGGGGGGAAATCACTGAAGCTTTCTTT. It is translated as CASNRGEITEAFF.

The J gene is TRBJ1-1, the V gene TRBV11-3; D unresolved. V was shortened by 3 bases and J by 3 bases, with 8 bases between the two germline ends. Germline-derived CDR1 and CDR2 are SGHNT and YENEEA. The CDR3 is made up of 13 amino acids. The CDR3 region is CASSFMRYTEAFF. The DNA for the CDR3 is TGTGCCAGCAGCTTTATGCGGTACACTGAAGCTTTCTTT.

J is TRBJ1-1 and V is TRBV3-1 (or the pseudogene TRBV3-2), with 9 positions matching TRBD1. Germline V gene lookup returns CDR1 LGHDT and CDR2 YNNKEL (reference sequence). Trimming removed 6 bases from V and 5 bases from J; junction bases left unmatched: 7. The CDR3 sequence is 14 residues long. The CDR3 coding sequence is TGTGCCAGCAGGGAGACAGGGGGTGGAACTGAAGCTTTCTTT. Protein sequence: CASRETGGGTEAFF.

The rearrangement links TRBV4-1 to TRBJ2-7; 9 nucleotides match TRBD1. The germline V gene has CDR1 MGHRA and CDR2 YSYEKL. There are 13 residues in the CDR3. V trimming: 4 bases; J trimming: 6 bases; junction bases outside the gene matches: 4. The CDR3 protein is CASSLGQGGEQYF. The CDR3 DNA reads TGCGCCAGCAGCCTGGGACAGGGAGGCGAGCAGTACTTC.

The chain combines TRBV7-8 with TRBJ1-3, with 7 bases fitting TRBD1. The V and J ends lost 3 bases and 0 bases, in that order; junction bases with no gene match: 5. CDR3 length equals 16 residues. The germline gives CDR1 SGHVS, CDR2 FQNEAQ. CDR3 loop: CASSFPGQFSGNTIYF. Written as DNA, the CDR3 is TGTGCCAGCAGCTTCCCGGGACAGTTCTCTGGAAACACCATATATTTT.